In this sample, the clone carrying this T cell receptor beta chain turned up a few times. A much larger clone sits a single nucleotide away, making a read error possible. These data are taken from a study of liver allograft versus peripheral blood T cells. As for the study in general: The authors compared T cell receptor repertoires in transplanted livers with recipients' peripheral blood repertoires.

The CDR3 is made up of 13 amino acids. Per germline, CDR1 SGHNT and CDR2 YYREEE (reference sequence). TCRdb re-called the reads with MiXCR, one entry per CDR3 protein. The data contain more than 6,000 distinct CDR3 sequences, 16% of them seen just once; the ten biggest clones take up about 8%. This TCR derives from a human patient who had a liver transplant. Some T cells may be provided by the graft donor. J is TRBJ1-4 and V is TRBV5-4; 7 bases align to TRBD1. The CDR3 here is CVSSPGTDEKLFF. The DNA of the CDR3 is TGTGTCAGCAGCCCCGGGACAGATGAAAAACTGTTTTTT.